This TCR beta chain appears in the sequencing data of a study of CD8 T cells in Susac syndrome. The RNA input was roughly 0.45 to 1 ug, and it was reverse transcribed with random hexamers. A single record per CDR3 protein comes from TCRdb applying MiXCR to the immunoSEQ multiplex PCR reads. The data show 150,000 to 200,000 distinct CDR3 sequences, roughly 95% seen once. The CDR3 runs 16 residues. V lost 7 bases to trimming and J lost 2 bases; unmatched junction nucleotides: 7. Germline values: CDR1 MNHEY, CDR2 SMNVEV (reference sequence). Sequences were obtained from CD4+ T cells from PBMCs. The source is a human donor in good health. The V and J genes are TRBV27 and TRBJ2-1, with TRBD2 identical over 11 bases. The CDR3 spells CASKSLAGGAYNEQFF. For the CDR3, the DNA is TGTGCCAGCAAGAGCCTAGCGGGAGGAGCCTACAATGAGCAGTTCTTC.